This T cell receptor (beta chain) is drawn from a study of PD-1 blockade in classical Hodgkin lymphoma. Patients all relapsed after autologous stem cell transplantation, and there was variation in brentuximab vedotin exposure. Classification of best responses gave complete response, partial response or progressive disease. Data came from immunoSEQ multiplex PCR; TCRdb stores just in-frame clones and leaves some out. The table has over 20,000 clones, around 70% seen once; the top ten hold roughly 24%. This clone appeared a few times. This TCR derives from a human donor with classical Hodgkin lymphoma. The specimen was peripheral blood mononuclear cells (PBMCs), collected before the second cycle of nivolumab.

The CDR3 nucleotides read TGCGCCAGCAGACTCACCCCCTCATTGGGTACTGAAGCTTTCTTT. Translated, it gives CASRLTPSLGTEAFF. The V gene is TRBV5-1, the J gene TRBJ1-1; D remains ambiguous. Germline V CDR1 and CDR2: SGHRS, YFSETQ. The CDR3 contains 15 residues. V lost 5 bases and J lost 5, with 19 bases in between. Full variable domain (missing parts from reference TRBV5-1 and TRBJ1-1): KAGVTQTPRYLIKTRGQQVTLSCSPISGHRSVSWYQQTPGQGLQFLFEYFSETQRNKGNFPGRFSGRQFSNSRSEMNVSTLELGDSALYLCASRLTPSLGTEAFFGQGTRLTVV.